These 12 T cell receptor beta chains were all obtained from the same sample, sequenced in a study of cytomegalovirus exposure and HLA in healthy donors. PCR used 60 Vbeta primers and 13 Jbeta primers. The method was immunoSEQ multiplex PCR; TCRdb's version includes in-frame clones alone and lacks a portion of them. This table has about 190,000 clones, 75% to 90% appearing once. The sample taken for sequencing was PBMCs. The receptors were sampled from a man aged 30 to 45 in good health and CMV-seronegative.

The genes are TRBV25-1 and TRBJ1-5; a weak D match, TRBD1 (6 bases). Per germline, CDR1 MGHDK and CDR2 SYGVNS. The length of the CDR3 is 15 residues. V lost 5 bases, J lost 5 bases, and 16 bases lay in between. CDR3 sequence: CASSSHRDTDQPQHF. In DNA, the CDR3 is TGTGCCAGCAGTTCACACCGGGACACCGATCAGCCCCAGCATTTT.

CDR3 residues: CAWSVHRANEQFF. CDR3 sequence (DNA): TGTGCCTGGAGTGTACACAGGGCGAATGAGCAGTTCTTC. V is TRBV30 and J is TRBJ2-1; D might be TRBD1 (6 bases). From germline, CDR1 is GTSNPN and CDR2 SVGIG (reference sequence). V was shortened by 0 bases and J by 7 bases, with 10 bases between the two germline ends. The CDR3 is made up of 13 amino acids.

This clone was recorded a few times. The V gene is TRBV29-1, the J gene TRBJ2-2; no reliable D call. V lost 6 bases and J lost 4, with 18 bases in between. Germline V lookup: CDR1 SQVTM, CDR2 ANQGSEA. The CDR3 consists of 15 residues. CDR3 DNA: TGCAGCGTCCGATTTACCTTAACGAGCACCGGGGAGCTGTTTTTT. It yields the protein CSVRFTLTSTGELFF.

The sample holds a few counts of this clone. Other DNA sequences of this sample code for an identical CDR3. V gene TRBV6-5 combines with J gene TRBJ2-3; maybe TRBD2 (6 bases). The germline V gene encodes CDR1 MNHEY and CDR2 SVGAGI. CDR3 length: 16 amino acids. The V and J ends lost 0 bases and 1 base respectively, with 11 bases between them. The CDR3 is CASSYSGAGRTDTQYF. CDR3 nucleotides: TGTGCCAGCAGTTACTCGGGCGCGGGGCGCACAGATACGCAGTATTTT.

This clone has just a few counts. The gene calls are TRBV5-1 and TRBJ2-1; 13 positions match TRBD2. Per germline, CDR1 SGHRS and CDR2 YFSETQ. With V trimmed by 4 bases and J by 14 bases, 12 bases remained unmatched. This CDR3 contains 15 residues. CDR3 DNA: TGCGCCAGCAGCGCAGGAAGACTAGCGGGGGGCCCCGAGTTCTTC. Protein sequence: CASSAGRLAGGPEFF.

The CDR3: CASSPRTSGKETQYF. The CDR3 DNA reads as TGTGCCAGCAGCCCCCGGACTAGCGGAAAAGAGACCCAGTACTTC. The genes are TRBV7-8 and TRBJ2-5, with TRBD2 identical over 10 bases. The CDR3 is made up of 15 amino acids. The ends lost 5 bases at V and 3 bases at J; junction bases unmatched: 6. Germline CDR1 SGHVS, CDR2 FQNEAQ.

V and J are TRBV11-2 and TRBJ1-5; TRBD1 matches at 7 bases. Germline CDR1 and CDR2: SGHAT and FQNNGV. The CDR3 runs to 15 residues. Trimming cost V 5 bases and J 3 bases; bases outside gene matches: 7. The CDR3 DNA reads TGTGCCAGCAGCCCCCAAGGGACAGCCAATCAGCCCCAGCATTTT. Its translation: CASSPQGTANQPQHF.

The chain joins TRBV19 to TRBJ1-2, with a possible D match to TRBD1 (6 bases). This CDR3 spans 16 amino acids. Trimming stripped 5 bases from V and 2 bases from J, with 18 bases between. Germline-derived CDR1 and CDR2 are LNHDA and SQIVND (reference sequence). CDR3 sequence (DNA): TGTGCCAGTAGTCGACAGGAAGGCAGGTCCAACTATGGCTACACCTTC. Residues: CASSRQEGRSNYGYTF.

This rearrangement joins TRBV5-1 to TRBJ1-3; D might be TRBD1 (6 bases). This CDR3 region has 13 residues. Germline CDR1 reads SGHRS; CDR2 reads YFSETQ. V lost 4 bases and J lost 4, with 9 bases in between. The CDR3 DNA is TGCGCCAGCAGCAGCGGACAGGGAAACACCATATATTTT. Translating gives CASSSGQGNTIYF.

J is TRBJ1-2 and V is TRBV19; 7 bases line up with TRBD1. V lost 5 bases, J lost 4 bases, and 10 bases stayed unmatched. CDR1 is LNHDA, CDR2 SQIVND, per germline (reference sequence). The length of the CDR3 is 15 residues. Written as DNA, the CDR3 is TGTGCCAGTAGTCCCGGACAGGCCGGGGGCTATGGCTACACCTTC. Translation: CASSPGQAGGYGYTF.

The CDR3 nucleotides read TGTGCCAGCAGCCCAAAACTGAAGTGGAGCCCCGAGCAGTTCTTC. As protein: CASSPKLKWSPEQFF. The V and J genes are TRBV7-8 and TRBJ2-1; no definite D call. This CDR3 has 15 amino acids. V lost 5 bases and J 10 bases, leaving 21 bases between the germline ends. Germline values: CDR1 SGHVS, CDR2 FQNEAQ.

This clone has more than one count but fewer than ten. The chain links TRBV19 to TRBJ1-5, with TRBD1 as a possible D gene (6 bases). V was pared by 5 bases and J by 5 bases, with 16 bases between. The CDR3 spans 15 residues. Germline V gene sequence: CDR1 LNHDA, CDR2 SQIVND (reference sequence). The CDR3 region has the DNA TGTGCCAGTAGTGCTGCGGGGGGGGCCGATCAGCCCCAGCATTTT. This sequence encodes CASSAAGGADQPQHF. Full variable domain (outside the CDR3, taken from reference TRBV19 and TRBJ1-5): DGGITQSPKYLFRKEGQNVTLSCEQNLNHDAMYWYRQDPGQGLRLIYYSQIVNDFQKGDIAEGYSVSREKKESFPLTVTSAQKNPTAFYLCASSAAGGADQPQHFGDGTRLSIL.